The 26 T cell receptor beta chains reported below all come from one sample, sequenced in a study of cytomegalovirus exposure and HLA in healthy donors. The data were produced by immunoSEQ multiplex PCR, yet TCRdb's version contains in-frame clones alone and is incomplete. The sample contains 150,000 to 200,000 clones, about four fifths of which appear only once. Sequenced material: PBMCs. Every receptor here comes from a man aged 18 to 30 in good health and CMV-seropositive.

The chain combines TRBV5-4 with TRBJ2-1, with TRBD2 matching over 9 bases. The CDR3 is made up of 16 amino acids. Germline V gene data show CDR1 as SGHNT and CDR2 as YYREEE (reference sequence). Unmatched junction bases numbered 13, after V lost 4 bases and J lost 8 bases. CDR3 in amino acids: CASSVPRAGGLDEQFF. The CDR3 DNA reads TGTGCCAGCAGCGTTCCTAGAGCGGGAGGTTTGGATGAGCAGTTCTTC.

This clone was counted a single time. The chain has TRBV7-3 and TRBJ2-5; 10 nucleotides match TRBD1. The CDR3 loop spans 16 amino acids. Looked up from germline, CDR1 is SGHTA and CDR2 is FQGTGA. Trimming took 4 bases from V and 5 from J; bases not matched to a gene: 10. The CDR3 reads CASSSGDRGGEETQYF. The CDR3 coding sequence is TGTGCCAGCAGCTCAGGGGACAGGGGCGGTGAGGAGACCCAGTACTTC.

The chain uses TRBV5-1 and TRBJ2-1, with 9 bases matching TRBD1. From germline, CDR1 is SGHRS and CDR2 YFSETQ. V gave up 4 bases and J gave up 1 base; unmatched junction bases: 3. There are 15 residues in the CDR3. In DNA, the CDR3 is TGCGCCAGCAGCCCCGGACAGGGGTCCTACAATGAGCAGTTCTTC. It translates to CASSPGQGSYNEQFF. The whole variable domain, filled in from reference TRBV5-1 and TRBJ2-1, reads KAGVTQTPRYLIKTRGQQVTLSCSPISGHRSVSWYQQTPGQGLQFLFEYFSETQRNKGNFPGRFSGRQFSNSRSEMNVSTLELGDSALYLCASSPGQGSYNEQFFGPGTRLTVL.

This clone was counted between two and nine times. This chain connects TRBV4-3 to TRBJ1-2; TRBD1 matches 8 bases. CDR1 and CDR2 (germline): LGHNA, YSLEER. The CDR3 is 17 amino acids. V gave up 0 bases and J gave up 1 base; unmatched junction bases: 7. The CDR3 DNA is TGCGCCAGCAGCCAAGATCATCGACAGGGGAATAACTATGGCTACACCTTC. This gives the protein CASSQDHRQGNNYGYTF.

The rearrangement uses TRBV30 and TRBJ1-2, with 8 bases aligning to TRBD1. In germline, CDR1 is GTSNPN, CDR2 SVGIG (reference sequence). V was clipped by 0 bases and J by 8 bases; unmatched bases: 5. This CDR3 has 13 residues. The DNA of the CDR3 is TGTGCCTGGAGTGTACAGGGGGAAAAAGGCTACACCTTC. This gives the protein CAWSVQGEKGYTF.

The V and J genes are TRBV6-5 and TRBJ1-5, with 12 positions matching TRBD1. CDR1 is MNHEY, CDR2 SVGAGI, per germline. Trimming took 6 bases from V and 9 from J; bases not matched to a gene: 6. The CDR3 is 14 residues long. The CDR3 reads CASRPGQGASPQHF. For the CDR3, the DNA is TGTGCCAGCAGACCGGGACAGGGGGCTTCGCCCCAGCATTTT.

The gene calls are TRBV6-1 and TRBJ1-5; tentatively, D is TRBD1 (5 bases). Germline CDR1 reads MNHNS; CDR2 reads SASEGT. The germline V and J ends were trimmed by 5 bases and 0 bases, with 11 bases remaining between them. The CDR3 spans 15 residues. DNA of the CDR3: TGTGCCAGCAGTAACCGACAGAATAGCAATCAGCCCCAGCATTTT. It encodes CASSNRQNSNQPQHF.

The chain links TRBV21-1 to TRBJ2-6; TRBD2 reflects the table's D call only, with no check against the DNA. TRBV21-1 is a known pseudogene. The CDR3 has 19 amino acids. The CDR3 DNA sequence: TGTGCCAGCAGCAAAGGAGCAATAGCGGGCAACTCTGGGGCCAACGTCCTGACTTTC. Encoded protein: CASSKGAIAGNSGANVLTF.

The chain has TRBV27 and TRBJ2-7; no definite D call. V lost 4 bases and J lost 12, with 16 bases in between. The CDR3 runs 12 residues. Germline CDR1 is MNHEY and CDR2 is SMNVEV (reference sequence). CDR3 region: CASSSILLGGYF. The CDR3 DNA is TGTGCCAGCAGTTCTATTCTATTAGGCGGGTACTTC.

To note about this clone: The junction does not match germline at one end; this may be a read error. The CDR3 region has the DNA TGTGCCAGCAGTGAAGTTCTAGCGGGAGGGCCTGGGCATTTT. Amino acids: CASSEVLAGGPGHF. The chain is built from TRBV6-1 and TRBJ2-3; 12 nucleotides agree with TRBD2. There are 14 residues in the CDR3. The germline V gene encodes CDR1 MNHNS and CDR2 SASEGT.

J is TRBJ2-7 and V is TRBV5-5; a possible D gene is TRBD1 (5 bases). V was trimmed by 4 bases and J by 7 bases, leaving 21 bases between them. The germline CDR1 and CDR2 sequences are SGHKS and YYEKEE (reference sequence). This CDR3 has 15 amino acids. The CDR3 protein is CASSLRHPLQEEQYF. The DNA of the CDR3 is TGTGCCAGCAGCCTAAGACACCCTCTACAGGAAGAGCAGTACTTC.

This clone was detected once. V gene TRBV7-9 combines with J gene TRBJ2-5, with D unclear. Trimming pared 3 bases from V and 3 bases from J, leaving 8 bases between. The CDR3 sequence is 13 residues long. Per the germline V gene, CDR1 is SEHNR and CDR2 is FQNEAQ (reference sequence). The CDR3 DNA is TGTGCCAGCAGCTTCCAAGGAGAAGAGACCCAGTACTTC. Translation gives CASSFQGEETQYF.

This clone showed up just a few times. This chain connects TRBV30 to TRBJ1-2, with D tentatively TRBD1 (5 bases). The CDR3 sequence is 13 residues long. The germline gives CDR1 GTSNPN, CDR2 SVGIG (reference sequence). Trimming took off 0 bases at V and 8 bases at J, with 13 bases between the two ends. The CDR3 bases are TGTGCCTGGAGTGTTGGAGGGGCGCGGGGCTACACCTTC. Its protein product is CAWSVGGARGYTF.

The rearrangement uses TRBV27 and TRBJ2-2; 8 nucleotides align to TRBD1. The CDR3 has 14 amino acids. Germline lookup yields CDR1 MNHEY and CDR2 SMNVEV (reference sequence). V gave up 6 bases and J gave up 6 bases; unmatched junction bases: 6. The CDR3 region is CASSRPQGAGELFF. The CDR3 nucleotides are TGTGCCAGCAGCCGACCACAGGGGGCCGGGGAGCTGTTTTTT.

The J gene is TRBJ2-3, the V gene TRBV9; 9 bases are a match to TRBD2. The V gene end was trimmed by 0 bases and the J gene end by 2 bases; junction bases not matched to a gene: 4. Per germline, CDR1 SGDLS and CDR2 YYNGEE. The CDR3 loop spans 16 amino acids. The CDR3 loop is CASSVDGGRATDTQYF. In nucleotides, the CDR3 is TGTGCCAGCAGCGTAGATGGCGGGAGGGCCACAGATACGCAGTATTTT.

The J gene is TRBJ2-7, the V gene TRBV7-2, with 9 bases matching TRBD1. CDR3 length: 15 amino acids. CDR1 is SGHTA, CDR2 FQGNSA, per germline. Trimming removed 4 bases from V and 4 bases from J; junction bases left unmatched: 8. This CDR3 reads CASSSPPGQGYEQYF. In nucleotides, the CDR3 is TGTGCCAGCAGCTCGCCCCCGGGACAGGGTTACGAGCAGTACTTC.

The chain links TRBV29-1 to TRBJ2-7; TRBD2 agrees at 9 bases. Unmatched junction bases numbered 9, after V lost 6 bases and J lost 3 bases. In germline, CDR1 is SQVTM, CDR2 ANQGSEA. The CDR3 runs to 14 residues. CDR3 loop: CSVQSSGVGYEQYF. Here the CDR3 DNA reads TGCAGCGTCCAATCTAGCGGGGTAGGCTACGAGCAGTACTTC.

The chain links TRBV19 to TRBJ2-6, with D unresolved. CDR3 length: 13 amino acids. The ends were cut back, 5 bases at V and 4 bases at J, with 6 bases in the middle. Germline V CDR1 and CDR2: LNHDA, SQIVND (reference sequence). The CDR3, as DNA: TGTGCCAGTAGTTCAGGCGGGGCCAACGTCCTGACTTTC. Its protein product is CASSSGGANVLTF.

The chain is built from TRBV2 and TRBJ2-7; the match to TRBD1 covers 9 bases. The CDR3 consists of 12 residues. The V gene end was trimmed by 8 bases and the J gene end by 6 bases; junction bases not matched to a gene: 5. Germline V gives CDR1 SNHLY, CDR2 FYNNEI. The CDR3 loop reads CASGGTGLEQYF. The CDR3 DNA follows: TGTGCCAGCGGCGGGACAGGGCTCGAGCAGTACTTC.

The chain joins TRBV28 to TRBJ2-7, with TRBD1 identical over 8 bases. Germline CDR1 MDHEN, CDR2 SYDVKM. Unmatched junction bases numbered 11, after V lost 4 bases and J lost 3 bases. The CDR3 sequence is 16 residues long. The CDR3 DNA reads TGTGCCAGCAGTTCGGAGGCCCGGGACAGGTACTACGAGCAGTACTTC. Residues: CASSSEARDRYYEQYF. The whole variable domain, filled in from reference TRBV28 and TRBJ2-7, reads DVKVTQSSRYLVKRTGEKVFLECVQDMDHENMFWYRQDPGLGLRLIYFSYDVKMKEKGDIPEGYSVSREKKERFSLILESASTNQTSMYLCASSSEARDRYYEQYFGPGTRLTVT.

The DNA of the CDR3 is TGTGCCAGCAGCTCCCACAGGGGAAGAGATATAATCGGGGAGCTGTTTTTT. Amino acid sequence: CASSSHRGRDIIGELFF. The V call is TRBV11-2, the J call TRBJ2-2; TRBD1 matches at 7 bases. Germline V gene lookup returns CDR1 SGHAT and CDR2 FQNNGV. J gave up 7 bases and V 4 bases, and 15 bases lay outside the gene matches. This CDR3 contains 17 residues.

This chain uses TRBV30 with TRBJ2-3, with D hard to call. The germline V and J ends were trimmed by 1 base and 4 bases, with 6 bases remaining between them. This CDR3 region has 12 residues. Germline V CDR1 and CDR2: GTSNPN, SVGIG (reference sequence). The CDR3 sequence: CAWSGGSDTQYF. CDR3 sequence (DNA): TGTGCCTGGAGTGGCGGTTCAGATACGCAGTATTTT. Combining the CDR3 with reference TRBV30 and TRBJ2-3 gives the whole variable domain SQTIHQWPATLVQPVGSPLSLECTVEGTSNPNLYWYRQAAGRGLQLLFYSVGIGQISSEVPQNLSASRPQDRQFILSSKKLLLSDSGFYLCAWSGGSDTQYFGPGTRLTVL.

J is TRBJ2-1 and V is TRBV19; tentatively, D is TRBD2 (5 bases). This CDR3 has 11 amino acids. Trimming left V 1 base short and J 10 bases short, with 5 bases between. The germline CDR1 and CDR2 sequences are LNHDA and SQIVND (reference sequence). The chain's CDR3 is CASSIAGEQFF. The CDR3, as DNA: TGTGCCAGTAGTATAGCGGGGGAGCAGTTCTTC.

This clone came up once. V and J are TRBV5-1 and TRBJ2-7; the D gene is possibly TRBD1 (6 bases). The CDR3 is made up of 13 amino acids. Trimming shortened V by 6 bases and J by 3 bases, and 13 bases separated the two germline ends. Germline V gives CDR1 SGHRS, CDR2 YFSETQ. CDR3 DNA sequence: TGCGCCAGCAATCCCGACAGGAGCTACGAGCAGTACTTC. As protein: CASNPDRSYEQYF.

The count of this clone is one. A junction boundary mismatches the germline segment, possibly from a read error. V usage is TRBV29-1 and J usage is TRBJ2-6, with 7 bases matching TRBD1. The CDR3 spans 12 residues. CDR1 and CDR2 from the germline V gene are SQVTM and ANQGSEA. The CDR3 region is CSVGAGGNVLTF. The CDR3 DNA reads TGCAGCGTTGGGGCAGGGGGCAACGTCCTGACTTTC.

This chain uses TRBV11-3 with TRBJ2-1; no definite D call. CDR3 length equals 15 residues. CDR1 is SGHNT, CDR2 YENEEA, per germline. Between the trimmed V and J ends, which lost 4 bases and 0 bases, there was a span of 10 bases. As DNA, the CDR3 is TGTGCCAGCAGCTCGCTAGGAAGCTCCTACAATGAGCAGTTCTTC. Translating it yields CASSSLGSSYNEQFF.